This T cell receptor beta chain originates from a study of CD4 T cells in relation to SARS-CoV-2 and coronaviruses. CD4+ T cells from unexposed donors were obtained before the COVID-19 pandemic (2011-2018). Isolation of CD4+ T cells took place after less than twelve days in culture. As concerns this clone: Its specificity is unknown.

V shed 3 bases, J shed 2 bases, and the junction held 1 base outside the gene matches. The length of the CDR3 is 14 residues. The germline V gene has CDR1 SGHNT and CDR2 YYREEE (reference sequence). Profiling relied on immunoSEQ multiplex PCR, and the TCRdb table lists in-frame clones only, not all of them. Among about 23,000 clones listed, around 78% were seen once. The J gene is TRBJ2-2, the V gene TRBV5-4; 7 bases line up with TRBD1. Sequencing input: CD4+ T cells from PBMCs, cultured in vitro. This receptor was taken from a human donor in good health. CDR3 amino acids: CASSWTGNTGELFF. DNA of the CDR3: TGTGCCAGCAGCTGGACAGGAAACACCGGGGAGCTGTTTTTT.